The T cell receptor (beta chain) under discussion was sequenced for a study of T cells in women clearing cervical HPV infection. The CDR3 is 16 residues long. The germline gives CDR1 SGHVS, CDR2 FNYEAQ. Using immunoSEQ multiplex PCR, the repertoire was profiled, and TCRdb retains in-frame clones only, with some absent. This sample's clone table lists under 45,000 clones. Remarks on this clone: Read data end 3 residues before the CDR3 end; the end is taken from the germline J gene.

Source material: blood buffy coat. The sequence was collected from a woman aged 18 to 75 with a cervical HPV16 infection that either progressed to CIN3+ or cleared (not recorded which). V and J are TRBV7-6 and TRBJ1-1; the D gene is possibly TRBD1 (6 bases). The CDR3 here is CASSRLRGARESPAFF. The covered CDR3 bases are TGTGCCAGCAGTCGTCTCCGGGGGGCGCGTGAAAGTCCG.